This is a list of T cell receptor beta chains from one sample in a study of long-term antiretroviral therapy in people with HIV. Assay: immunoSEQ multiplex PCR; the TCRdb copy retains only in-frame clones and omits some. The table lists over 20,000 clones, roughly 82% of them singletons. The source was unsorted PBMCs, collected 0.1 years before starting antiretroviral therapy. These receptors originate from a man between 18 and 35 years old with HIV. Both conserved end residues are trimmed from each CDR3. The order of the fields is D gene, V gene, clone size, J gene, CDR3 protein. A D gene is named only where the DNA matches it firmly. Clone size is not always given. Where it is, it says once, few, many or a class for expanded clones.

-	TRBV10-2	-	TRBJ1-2	ASSESTGNAYGYT
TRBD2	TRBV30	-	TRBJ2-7	AWTSGRLDEQY
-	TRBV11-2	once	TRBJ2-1	ASSPGHNEQF
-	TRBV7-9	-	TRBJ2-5	ASSFQGLGETQY
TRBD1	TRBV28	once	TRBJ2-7	ASSGQGQNSYEQY
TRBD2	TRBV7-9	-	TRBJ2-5	ASSLGGTSGGQETQY
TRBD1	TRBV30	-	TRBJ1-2	AWGSGQAYGYT
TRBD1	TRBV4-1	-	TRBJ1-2	ASSPSRTGYGYT
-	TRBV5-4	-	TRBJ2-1	ASSLTPEGSSYNEQF
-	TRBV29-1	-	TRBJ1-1	SALIQGDTEAF
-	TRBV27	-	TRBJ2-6	ARNTEAGANVLT